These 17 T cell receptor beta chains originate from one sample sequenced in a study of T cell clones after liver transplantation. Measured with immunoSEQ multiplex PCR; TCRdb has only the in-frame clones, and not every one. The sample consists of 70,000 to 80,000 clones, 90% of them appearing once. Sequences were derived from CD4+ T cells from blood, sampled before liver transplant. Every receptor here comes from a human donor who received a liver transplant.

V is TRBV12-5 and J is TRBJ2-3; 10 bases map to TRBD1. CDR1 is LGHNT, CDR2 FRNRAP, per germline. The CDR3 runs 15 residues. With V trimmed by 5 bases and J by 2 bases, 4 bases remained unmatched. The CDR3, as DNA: TGTGCTAGTGGTACCGGGACAGGGGACACAGATACGCAGTATTTT. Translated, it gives CASGTGTGDTDTQYF.

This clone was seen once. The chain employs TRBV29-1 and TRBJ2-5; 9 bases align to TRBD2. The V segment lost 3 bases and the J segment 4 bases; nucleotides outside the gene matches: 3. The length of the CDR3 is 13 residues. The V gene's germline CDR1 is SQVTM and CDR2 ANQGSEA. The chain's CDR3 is CSVDLAGRETQYF. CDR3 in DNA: TGCAGCGTTGATCTAGCGGGACGAGAGACCCAGTACTTC.

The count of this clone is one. In DNA form, the CDR3 reads TGTGCCAGCAGTCCTAGCAGGTGGGACACTGAAGCTTTCTTT. Residues: CASSPSRWDTEAFF. The genes are TRBV2 and TRBJ1-1; D gene unclear. With 5 bases removed from V and 3 bases from J, the gap between germline ends came to 13 bases. Germline V gene sequence: CDR1 SNHLY, CDR2 FYNNEI. This CDR3 has 14 amino acids.

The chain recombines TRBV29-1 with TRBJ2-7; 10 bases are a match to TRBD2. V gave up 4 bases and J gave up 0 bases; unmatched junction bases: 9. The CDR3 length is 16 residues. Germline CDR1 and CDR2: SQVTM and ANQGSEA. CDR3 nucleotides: TGCAGCGTTGGACTCCTAGCGGGAGTCAGCTCCTACGAGCAGTACTTC. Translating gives CSVGLLAGVSSYEQYF.

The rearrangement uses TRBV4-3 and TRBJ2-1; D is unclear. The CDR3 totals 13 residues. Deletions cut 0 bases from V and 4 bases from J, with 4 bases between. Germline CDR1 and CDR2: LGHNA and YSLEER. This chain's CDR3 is CASSQDFYNEQFF. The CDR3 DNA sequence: TGCGCCAGCAGCCAAGACTTTTACAATGAGCAGTTCTTC.

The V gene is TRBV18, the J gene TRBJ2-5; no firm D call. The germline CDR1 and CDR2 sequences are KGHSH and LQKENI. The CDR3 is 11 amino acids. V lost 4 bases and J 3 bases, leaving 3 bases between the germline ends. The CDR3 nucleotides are TGTGCCAGCTCACAAGAAGAGACCCAGTACTTC. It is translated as CASSQEETQYF.

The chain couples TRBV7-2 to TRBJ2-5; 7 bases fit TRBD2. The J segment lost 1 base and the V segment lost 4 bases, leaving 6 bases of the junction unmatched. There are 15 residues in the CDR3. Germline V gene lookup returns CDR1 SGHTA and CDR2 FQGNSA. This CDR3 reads CASSWEGLAQETQYF. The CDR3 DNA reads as TGTGCCAGCAGCTGGGAGGGCCTTGCCCAAGAGACCCAGTACTTC.

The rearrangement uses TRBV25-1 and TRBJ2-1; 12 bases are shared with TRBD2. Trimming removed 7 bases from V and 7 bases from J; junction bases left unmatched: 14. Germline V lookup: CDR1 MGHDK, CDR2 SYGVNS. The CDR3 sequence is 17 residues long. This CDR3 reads CASMMGTSGRRVNEQFF. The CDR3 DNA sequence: TGTGCCAGCATGATGGGAACTAGCGGGAGGCGCGTGAATGAGCAGTTCTTC.

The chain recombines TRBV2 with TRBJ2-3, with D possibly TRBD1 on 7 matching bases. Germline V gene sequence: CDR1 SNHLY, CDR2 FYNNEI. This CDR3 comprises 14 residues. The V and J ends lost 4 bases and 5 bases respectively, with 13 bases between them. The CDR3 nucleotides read TGTGCCAGCAGTGCGGAGGGGGCAGGAGATACGCAGTATTTT. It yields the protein CASSAEGAGDTQYF. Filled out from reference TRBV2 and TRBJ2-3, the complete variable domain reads EPEVTQTPSHQVTQMGQEVILRCVPISNHLYFYWYRQILGQKVEFLVSFYNNEISEKSEIFDDQFSVERPDGSNFTLKIRSTKLEDSAMYFCASSAEGAGDTQYFGPGTRLTVL.

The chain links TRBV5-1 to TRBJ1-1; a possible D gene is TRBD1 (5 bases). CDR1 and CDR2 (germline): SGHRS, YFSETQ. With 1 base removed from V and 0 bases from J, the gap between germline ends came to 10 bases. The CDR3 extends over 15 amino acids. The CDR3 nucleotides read TGCGCCAGCAGCTTGTCGGGGCAGATGAACACTGAAGCTTTCTTT. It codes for CASSLSGQMNTEAFF.

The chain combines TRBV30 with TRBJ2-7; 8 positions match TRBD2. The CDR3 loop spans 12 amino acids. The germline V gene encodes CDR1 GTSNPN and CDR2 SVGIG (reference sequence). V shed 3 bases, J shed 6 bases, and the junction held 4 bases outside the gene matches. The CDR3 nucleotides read TGTGCCTGGAGCGCTAGCGGGCTCGAGCAGTACTTC. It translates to CAWSASGLEQYF.

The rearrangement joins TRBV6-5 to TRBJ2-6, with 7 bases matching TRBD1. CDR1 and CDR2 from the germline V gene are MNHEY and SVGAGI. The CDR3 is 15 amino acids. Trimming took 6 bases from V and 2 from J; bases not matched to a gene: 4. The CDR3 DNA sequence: TGTGCCAGCAGCCCCGACAGGGCTGGGGCCAACGTCCTGACTTTC. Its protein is CASSPDRAGANVLTF.

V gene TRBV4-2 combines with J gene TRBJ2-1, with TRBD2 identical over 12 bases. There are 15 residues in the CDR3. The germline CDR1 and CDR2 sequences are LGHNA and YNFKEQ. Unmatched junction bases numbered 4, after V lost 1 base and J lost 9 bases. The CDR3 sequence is CASSQASGRGGEQFF. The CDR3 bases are TGTGCCAGCAGCCAAGCTAGCGGGAGGGGGGGTGAGCAGTTCTTC.

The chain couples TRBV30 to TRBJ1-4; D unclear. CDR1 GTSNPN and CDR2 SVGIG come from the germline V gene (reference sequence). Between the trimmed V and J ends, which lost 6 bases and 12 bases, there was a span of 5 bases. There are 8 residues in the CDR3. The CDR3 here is CACNELFF. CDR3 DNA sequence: TGTGCCTGTAATGAACTGTTTTTT.

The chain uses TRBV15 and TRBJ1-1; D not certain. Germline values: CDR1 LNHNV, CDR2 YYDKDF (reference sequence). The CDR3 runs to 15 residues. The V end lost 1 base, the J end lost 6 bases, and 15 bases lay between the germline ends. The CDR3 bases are TGTGCCACCAGCAGAGTAAGGATCGAAATCTCTGAAGCTTTCTTT. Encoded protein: CATSRVRIEISEAFF.

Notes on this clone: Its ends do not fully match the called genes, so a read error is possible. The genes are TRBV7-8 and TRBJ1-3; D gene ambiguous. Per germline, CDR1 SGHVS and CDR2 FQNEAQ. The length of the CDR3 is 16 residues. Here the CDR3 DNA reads TGTGCCAGCAGCTTAGGGGAGCGCCAGCCTGGAGACACCATATATTTT. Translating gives CASSLGERQPGDTIYF.

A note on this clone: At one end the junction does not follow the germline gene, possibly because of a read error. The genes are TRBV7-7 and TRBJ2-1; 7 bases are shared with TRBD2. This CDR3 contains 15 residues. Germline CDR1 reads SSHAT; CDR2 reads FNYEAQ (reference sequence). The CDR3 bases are TGTGCTAGCAGCTTAGAACTAGCGACCTACAATGAGCAGTTCTTC. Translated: CASSLELATYNEQFF.